The clone carrying this T cell receptor (beta chain) was picked up a small number of times. The data belong to a study of T-cell reconstitution after alpha-beta-depleted transplantation in children. From germline, CDR1 is SNHLY and CDR2 FYNNEI. Trimming pared 6 bases from V and 5 bases from J, leaving 13 bases between. This CDR3 comprises 14 residues. Library preparation (for TCRbeta) was performed with unique molecular identifiers. TCRdb reanalysed the PCR reads using MiXCR and keeps one entry per CDR3 protein. The sample has 350,000 to 400,000 distinct CDR3 sequences, roughly 21% seen once; the top ten hold 3.5% to 4%.

This sequence originates from a human donor who donated a stem cell graft to a child with acute myeloid leukemia. The chain links TRBV2 to TRBJ2-2; D might be TRBD2 (5 bases). The sequenced sample was PBMCs from the stem cell graft donor, obtained from the stem cell graft. CDR3 sequence reads: CASSFLAVTGELFF. As DNA, the CDR3 is TGTGCCAGCAGCTTTCTAGCAGTGACCGGGGAGCTGTTTTTT.